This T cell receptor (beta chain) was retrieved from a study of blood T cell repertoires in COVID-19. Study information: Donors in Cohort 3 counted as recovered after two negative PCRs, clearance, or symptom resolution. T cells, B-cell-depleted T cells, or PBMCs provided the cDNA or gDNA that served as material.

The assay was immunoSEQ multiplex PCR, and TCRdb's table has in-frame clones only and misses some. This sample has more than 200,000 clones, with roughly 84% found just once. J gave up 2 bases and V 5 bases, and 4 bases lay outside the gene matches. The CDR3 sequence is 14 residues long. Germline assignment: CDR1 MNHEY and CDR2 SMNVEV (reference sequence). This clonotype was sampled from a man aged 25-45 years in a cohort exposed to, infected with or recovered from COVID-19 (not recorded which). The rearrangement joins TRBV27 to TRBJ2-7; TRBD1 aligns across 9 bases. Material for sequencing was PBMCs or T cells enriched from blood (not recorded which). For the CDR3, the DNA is TGTGCCAGCAGTCACCGGGACAGGGCCTACGAGCAGTACTTC. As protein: CASSHRDRAYEQYF.